The clone carrying this T cell receptor beta chain was seen at least ten times. Its antigen is not identified. From germline, CDR1 is MNHEY and CDR2 SVGEGT. The CDR3 loop spans 13 amino acids. Germline trimming cut 5 bases from V and 4 bases from J; bases unmatched to any gene: 4. These data originate in a study of CD8 T cells in ankylosing spondylitis. Study-level points and caveats: Disease-linked clones were reportedly significantly enriched in matched ankylosing spondylitis synovial fluid. It appeared that ankylosing spondylitis blood was characterized by a TCR beta motif of fewer than ten highly homologous variants. Prior literature has documented some motif variants in synovial fluid and blood from reactive arthritis.

Quantitative 5'-RACE with molecular barcodes was used to make the TCR beta libraries. TCRdb reprocessed the 5' RACE reads via MiXCR and lists one record per CDR3 protein. The data contain more than 500,000 distinct CDR3 sequences, about 5.4% of them singletons. The sample comprised blood, either unsorted or a sorted T cell fraction (not recorded which). The clonotype comes from a male donor with ankylosing spondylitis. This chain links TRBV6-2 or TRBV6-3 with TRBJ2-7; 8 nucleotides align to TRBD1. CDR3 amino acids: CASSRQGRYEQYF. The CDR3 region has the DNA TGTGCCAGCAGTCGACAGGGGCGATACGAGCAGTACTTC.